This T cell receptor beta chain appears in the sequencing data of a study of tumor and adjacent non-tumor tissue in lung cancer. Broader study findings: Tumor tissue had significantly higher TCR diversity than normal lung. Normal lung showed higher cumulative top 100 clone frequency than tumor.

As concerns this clonotype: Its antigen is currently unknown. Germline and junction disagree at one end, which may indicate a read error.

TCRbeta libraries were built with three rounds of nested PCR, modified from ARM-PCR. TCRdb re-analysed the multiplex PCR reads in MiXCR, keeping a single row per CDR3 protein. The sample has under 80,000 distinct CDR3 sequences, approximately 73% seen once. No cell sorting was done before RNA was extracted from the tissue. This non-tumor lung sample came from over 3 cm beyond the tumor edge. The CDR3 is 13 amino acids. Germline CDR1 reads DFQATT; CDR2 reads SNEGSKA (reference sequence). The sequenced sample was distant non-tumor lung tissue. This receptor was obtained from a man aged 55 to 70 with non-small cell lung cancer. V usage is TRBV20-1 and J usage is TRBJ1-2; 8 bases are shared with TRBD1. CDR3 in amino acids: CSAGTGSSYGYTF. The DNA of the CDR3 is TGCAGTGCTGGGACAGGTTCGTCTTATGGCTACACCTTT.